The TCR beta chain described here comes from a study of cytomegalovirus exposure and HLA in healthy donors. Findings and limits, study-wide: A few V segments could not be told apart, such as TRBV6-2 and TRBV6-3, and were left out. Later analysis identified a missense DCLRE1C variant that was linked to TCR beta V- and J-gene trimming.

13 Jbeta primers and 60 Vbeta primers were used for the PCR. This table comes from immunoSEQ multiplex PCR, and its TCRdb copy is limited to in-frame clones, with some not included. The profile shows 130,000 to 150,000 clones, approximately 70% of them singletons. A remark on this clone: Its antigen remains unidentified.

The germline CDR1 and CDR2 sequences are LNHNV and YYDKDF (reference sequence). V lost 0 bases and J lost 11, with 13 bases in between. This CDR3 contains 14 residues. The TCR was taken from a woman aged 40 to 55 in good health and CMV-seronegative. V is TRBV15 and J is TRBJ1-4; D is unresolved. The sequencing input was PBMCs. CDR3 loop: CATSRDWETRKLFF. CDR3 coding DNA: TGTGCCACCAGCAGAGATTGGGAGACGAGGAAACTGTTTTTT.